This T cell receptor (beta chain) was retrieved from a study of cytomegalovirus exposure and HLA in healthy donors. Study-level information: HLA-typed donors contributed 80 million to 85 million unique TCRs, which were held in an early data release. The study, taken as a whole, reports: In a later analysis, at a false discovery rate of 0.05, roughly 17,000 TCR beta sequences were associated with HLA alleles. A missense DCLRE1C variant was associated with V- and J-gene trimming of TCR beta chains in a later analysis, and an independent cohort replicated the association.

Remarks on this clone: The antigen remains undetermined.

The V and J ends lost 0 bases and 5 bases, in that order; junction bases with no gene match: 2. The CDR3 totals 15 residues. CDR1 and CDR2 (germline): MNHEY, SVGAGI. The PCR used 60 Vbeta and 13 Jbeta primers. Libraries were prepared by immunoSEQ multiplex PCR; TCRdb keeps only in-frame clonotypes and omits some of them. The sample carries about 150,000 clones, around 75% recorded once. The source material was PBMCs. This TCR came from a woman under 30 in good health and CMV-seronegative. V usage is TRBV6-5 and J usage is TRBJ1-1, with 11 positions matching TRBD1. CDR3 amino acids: CASSYSGTGGTEAFF. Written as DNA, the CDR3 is TGTGCCAGCAGTTACTCCGGGACAGGGGGAACTGAAGCTTTCTTT.